This T cell receptor beta chain was obtained from a study of blood T cell repertoires in COVID-19. Across the study: Spain, Italy and the United States supplied samples that represented acute and convalescent COVID-19. In each case, the material was cDNA or gDNA derived from T cells, B-cell-depleted T cells, or PBMCs.

As originally analysed: Reference gene primers were amplified, and this amplification served to estimate nucleated cell counts. Measured with immunoSEQ multiplex PCR; TCRdb has only the in-frame clones, and not every one. V and J calls and clone size are copied from that table; D and trimming were computed from the DNA. The table records about 170,000 clones, about 87% of them present only once. V shed 4 bases and J shed 2 bases, with 9 bases lying between them. Germline CDR1 and CDR2: SQVTM and ANQGSEA. The CDR3 covers 12 residues. Sequencing was done on a sample of peripheral blood. The V gene is TRBV29-1, the J gene TRBJ2-7, with D tentatively TRBD1 (6 bases). This TCR was sampled from a man in his 60s with acute or convalescent COVID-19. The CDR3 protein is CSVGDRTYEQYF. In DNA, the CDR3 is TGCAGCGTTGGAGACAGGACCTACGAGCAGTACTTC.